The 13 T cell receptor beta chains below were found in one sample sequenced in a study of response to subunit inactivated influenza vaccine. Using its own MiXCR run on the RT-PCR reads, TCRdb lists one record per CDR3 protein. The table lists 700,000 to 800,000 distinct CDR3 sequences, around 18% of them singletons. The specimen was PBMCs from blood, collected less than 6 days after vaccination. Source of these receptors: a man aged 50 or older who received an inactivated influenza vaccine.

The chain recombines TRBV29-1 with TRBJ2-7; 10 bases line up with TRBD1. Germline V gives CDR1 SQVTM, CDR2 ANQGSEA. With 4 bases clipped from V and 3 bases from J, the junction kept 3 bases outside the gene matches. This CDR3 has 13 residues. The CDR3 nucleotides are TGCAGCGTTGGGGGGGACAGGGGCTACGAGCAGTACTTC. It codes for CSVGGDRGYEQYF.

This clonotype was seen a handful of times. The J gene is TRBJ2-7, the V gene TRBV4-3, with D perhaps matching TRBD2 (6 bases). V was clipped by 0 bases and J by 6 bases, with 15 bases between them. The CDR3 runs 15 residues. The V gene's germline CDR1 is LGHNA and CDR2 YSLEER. CDR3 sequence: CASSQDFGDGGEQYF. CDR3 nucleotide sequence: TGCGCCAGCAGCCAAGATTTCGGGGACGGGGGCGAGCAGTACTTC.

This clonotype showed up just a few times. The CDR3 DNA reads TGTGCCAGCAGCCCTCTGGACAGCCCGTTGGCTGAAGCTTTCTTT. The encoded protein is CASSPLDSPLAEAFF. V and J are TRBV3-1 and TRBJ1-1, with D possibly TRBD1 on 6 matching bases. V dropped 4 bases and J dropped 6 bases, with 18 bases sitting between them. Germline CDR1 and CDR2: LGHDT and YNNKEL (reference sequence). This CDR3 has 15 amino acids.

This clonotype was observed many times. This sequence joins TRBV6-1 and TRBJ1-2, with 7 bases aligning to TRBD1. Per germline, CDR1 MNHNS and CDR2 SASEGT. V lost 7 bases, J lost 2 bases, and 4 bases stayed unmatched. The CDR3 is 13 residues long. The CDR3 DNA reads as TGTGCCAGCAAAAGGGACAGAAACTATGGCTACACCTTC. Its protein is CASKRDRNYGYTF.

V usage is TRBV29-1 and J usage is TRBJ2-7, with D perhaps TRBD1 or TRBD2 (5 bases each). CDR3 size: 14 residues. CDR1 is SQVTM and CDR2 is ANQGSEA in the germline V gene. V lost 5 bases to trimming and J lost 6 bases, with 20 bases between them. For the CDR3, the DNA is TGCAGCGTTTTTGGGGGAAGGAAGCTCCGCGAGCAGTACTTC. Translated: CSVFGGRKLREQYF.

As for this clonotype: This may be a read error, as it is one base from a much larger clone. This chain links TRBV9 with TRBJ2-1; 7 bases match TRBD2. V was clipped by 0 bases and J by 3 bases; unmatched bases: 12. The CDR3 covers 18 residues. Per the germline V gene, CDR1 is SGDLS and CDR2 is YYNGEE. In DNA form, the CDR3 reads TGTGCCAGCAGCGTAGAGGGGTTTGGGGCTAGCGGCTACAATGAGCAGTTCTTC. This gives the protein CASSVEGFGASGYNEQFF.

This clonotype showed up many times. The chain couples TRBV7-2 to TRBJ1-2; no clear D gene. With 4 bases removed from V and 8 bases from J, the gap between germline ends came to 14 bases. Germline V gives CDR1 SGHTA, CDR2 FQGNSA. This CDR3 contains 13 residues. The CDR3 bases are TGTGCCAGCAGCTCGGGTCGGCTGGAGGGCTACACCTTC. Translation: CASSSGRLEGYTF.

This clonotype has at least ten counts. This chain joins TRBV15 and TRBJ2-1; no firm D call. Germline CDR1 reads LNHNV; CDR2 reads YYDKDF (reference sequence). The CDR3 covers 13 residues. V shed 6 bases and J shed 5 bases, with 11 bases lying between them. This chain's CDR3 is CATSQALDNEQFF. The DNA of the CDR3 is TGTGCCACCAGTCAGGCGCTCGACAATGAGCAGTTCTTC.

CDR3 in amino acids: CASSLALKGRVFNTEAFF. In DNA form, the CDR3 reads TGTGCCAGCAGCTTAGCGCTGAAGGGGAGGGTTTTTAACACTGAAGCTTTCTTT. The chain is built from TRBV7-2 and TRBJ1-1; D possibly corresponds to TRBD1 (5 bases). The CDR3 is 18 residues long. Trimming stripped 0 bases from V and 2 bases from J, with 19 bases between. CDR1 is SGHTA and CDR2 is FQGNSA in the germline V gene.

There are a few counts of this clonotype. The CDR3 loop is CAIARTIGQETQYF. As DNA, the CDR3 is TGTGCCATCGCTCGGACAATTGGACAAGAGACCCAGTACTTC. This chain joins TRBV6-1 and TRBJ2-5; perhaps TRBD1 as D (5 bases). Trimming stripped 10 bases from V and 2 bases from J, with 17 bases between. This CDR3 has 14 amino acids. Germline V lookup: CDR1 MNHNS, CDR2 SASEGT.

In its sample, this clonotype was seen a few times. The gene calls are TRBV7-2 and TRBJ1-1; no reliable D call. Per germline, CDR1 SGHTA and CDR2 FQGNSA. V lost 4 bases, J lost 1 base, and 13 bases lay in between. This CDR3 has 15 residues. The CDR3 bases are TGTGCCAGCAGCTACATTGCGACACCGAACACTGAAGCTTTCTTT. This encodes CASSYIATPNTEAFF. The full variable domain, in which reference TRBV7-2 and TRBJ1-1 provide the parts outside the CDR3, is GAGVSQSPSNKVTEKGKDVELRCDPISGHTALYWYRQSLGQGLEFLIYFQGNSAPDKSGLPSDRFSAERTGGSVSTLTIQRTQQEDSAVYLCASSYIATPNTEAFFGQGTRLTVV.

The gene calls are TRBV15 and TRBJ1-2; weak D call: TRBD1 (5 bases). The length of the CDR3 is 17 residues. Trimming removed 1 base from V and 4 bases from J, with 19 bases in between. Germline CDR1 reads LNHNV; CDR2 reads YYDKDF (reference sequence). Here the CDR3 reads CATSRVGDSSIGYGYTF. The CDR3 DNA reads as TGTGCCACCAGCAGAGTTGGAGACAGTTCGATCGGCTATGGCTACACCTTC.

The rearrangement joins TRBV10-3 to TRBJ2-1, with D possibly being TRBD1 (5 bases). V was pared by 11 bases and J by 6 bases, with 23 bases between. This CDR3 has 15 amino acids. Germline CDR1 and CDR2: ENHRY and SYGVKD. The CDR3 sequence: CASARVVGRGNEQFF. The CDR3 DNA sequence: TGTGCCTCGGCCCGGGTTGTGGGGCGAGGCAATGAGCAGTTCTTC.